The 23 T cell receptor beta chains below were found in one sample sequenced in a study of long-term antiretroviral therapy in people with HIV. Version v3.0 of the immunoSEQ assay ran at survey level. The table came from immunoSEQ multiplex PCR; TCRdb's copy has only in-frame clones and leaves some out. The sample carries 25,000 to 35,000 clones, approximately 96% recorded once. Sequences were derived from unsorted PBMCs, sampled around 6.6 years after starting antiretroviral therapy. These receptors were collected from a man aged 25 to 40 with HIV.

The chain uses TRBV5-6 and TRBJ2-7; no firm D call. The CDR3 runs to 14 residues. Germline lookup yields CDR1 SGHDT and CDR2 YYEEEE. Trimming took 0 bases from V and 5 from J, leaving 12 bases between them. CDR3 DNA: TGTGCCAGCAGCTTGGGGAGCAGGTTCAACGAGCAGTACTTC. It yields the protein CASSLGSRFNEQYF.

This sequence joins TRBV19 and TRBJ1-2; D unresolved. The CDR3 consists of 14 residues. Germline V gene sequence: CDR1 LNHDA, CDR2 SQIVND (reference sequence). Trimming removed 7 bases from V and 4 bases from J, with 16 bases in between. The CDR3 sequence is CASNQPPGFYGYTF. CDR3 DNA sequence: TGTGCCAGTAATCAACCTCCCGGCTTCTATGGCTACACCTTC.

The chain combines TRBV6-5 with TRBJ1-2; a weak D match, TRBD1 (6 bases). V was shortened by 5 bases and J by 8 bases, with 15 bases between the two germline ends. The CDR3 consists of 13 residues. The germline gives CDR1 MNHEY, CDR2 SVGAGI. CDR3 sequence reads: CASSPGGEEGYTF. The CDR3 coding sequence is TGTGCCAGCAGTCCCGGGGGCGAGGAAGGCTACACCTTC.

The V and J genes are TRBV4-2 and TRBJ1-5; D possibly corresponds to TRBD1 (6 bases). V gave up 1 base and J gave up 5 bases, with 15 bases separating them. The CDR3 sequence is 16 residues long. Germline V gene sequence: CDR1 LGHNA, CDR2 YNFKEQ. Here the CDR3 DNA reads TGTGCCAGCAGCCAAGCCCACAGGGTTGTAGATCAGCCCCAGCATTTT. This translates into CASSQAHRVVDQPQHF.

The chain employs TRBV10-3 and TRBJ1-2; TRBD1 might be the D (6 bases). There are 15 residues in the CDR3. Germline V gene lookup returns CDR1 ENHRY and CDR2 SYGVKD. Trimming shortened V by 2 bases and J by 4 bases, and 14 bases separated the two germline ends. This chain's CDR3 is CAISETTGTPYGYTF. The CDR3 bases are TGTGCCATCAGTGAGACAACCGGGACACCCTATGGCTACACCTTC.

The chain carries TRBV4-2 and TRBJ2-1; 8 bases line up with TRBD2. This CDR3 spans 17 amino acids. The germline gives CDR1 LGHNA, CDR2 YNFKEQ. The V and J ends lost 4 bases and 4 bases, in that order; junction bases with no gene match: 12. The CDR3 sequence is CASSLQRLASSYNEQFF. CDR3 DNA: TGTGCCAGCAGCCTCCAAAGACTAGCGTCATCTTACAATGAGCAGTTCTTC.

The chain employs TRBV6-4 and TRBJ1-5, with 9 bases lining up with TRBD1. The CDR3 consists of 14 residues. CDR1 is MRHNA and CDR2 is SNTAGT in the germline V gene. J lost 7 bases, V lost 5 bases, and 6 bases had no gene match. In DNA, the CDR3 is TGTGCCAGCAGTCCTACAGGGGGCAGGCAGCCCCAGCATTTT. It translates to CASSPTGGRQPQHF.

The gene calls are TRBV14 and TRBJ2-5; TRBD2 aligns across 8 bases. CDR1 SGHDN and CDR2 FVKESK come from the germline V gene. The CDR3 runs to 15 residues. Trimming at V came to 5 bases and at J to 5 bases, leaving 10 bases not matched to a gene. The CDR3, as DNA: TGTGCCAGCAGCTTTTACGGGGGGGACGTGGAGACCCAGTACTTC. Protein: CASSFYGGDVETQYF.

V usage is TRBV5-1 and J usage is TRBJ1-2; no reliable D call. V was clipped by 4 bases and J by 10 bases, with 14 bases between them. The CDR3 consists of 12 residues. The germline V gene has CDR1 SGHRS and CDR2 YFSETQ. This chain's CDR3 is CASSPPGGAYTF. CDR3 coding DNA: TGCGCCAGCAGCCCCCCCGGCGGCGCCTACACCTTC. Full variable domain (outside the CDR3, taken from reference TRBV5-1 and TRBJ1-2): KAGVTQTPRYLIKTRGQQVTLSCSPISGHRSVSWYQQTPGQGLQFLFEYFSETQRNKGNFPGRFSGRQFSNSRSEMNVSTLELGDSALYLCASSPPGGAYTFGSGTRLTVV.

The chain recombines TRBV15 with TRBJ2-5; no definite D call. Trimming left V 0 bases short and J 2 bases short, with 13 bases between. There are 16 residues in the CDR3. Germline CDR1 is LNHNV and CDR2 is YYDKDF (reference sequence). CDR3 residues: CATSRDLSTWQETQYF. The CDR3 DNA reads TGTGCCACCAGCAGAGATCTCTCTACCTGGCAAGAGACCCAGTACTTC.

The rearrangement uses TRBV21-1 and TRBJ1-6. TRBV21-1 has pseudogene status. The CDR3 contains 13 residues. The CDR3 is CASSSGGGSPLHF. The CDR3 nucleotides are TGTGCCAGCAGCAGCGGGGGCGGTTCACCCCTCCACTTT.

This clone was seen once. This chain joins TRBV2 and TRBJ2-5; D is unresolved. The V gene's germline CDR1 is SNHLY and CDR2 FYNNEI. Trimming removed 7 bases at V and 5 bases at J, with 14 bases between. The CDR3 loop spans 13 amino acids. The CDR3 sequence: CASKATHLETQYF. CDR3 sequence (DNA): TGTGCCAGCAAGGCGACTCACCTCGAGACCCAGTACTTC.

The chain recombines TRBV18 with TRBJ2-7, with D perhaps matching TRBD2 (5 bases). The length of the CDR3 is 14 residues. V was cut by 3 bases and J by 4 bases, with 13 bases left in between. CDR1 is KGHSH and CDR2 is LQKENI in the germline V gene. As DNA, the CDR3 is TGTGCCAGCTCACCTCTGACGGGGAAGTACGAGCAGTACTTC. The encoded protein is CASSPLTGKYEQYF.

The chain is built from TRBV11-2 and TRBJ2-3; 8 bases align to TRBD2. Germline V lookup: CDR1 SGHAT, CDR2 FQNNGV. V shed 0 bases and J 6 bases; nucleotides not matched to a gene: 8. CDR3 length equals 16 residues. The DNA of the CDR3 is TGTGCCAGCAGCTTAGATCGAACGGGAGGGTCGGATACGCAGTATTTT. The encoded protein is CASSLDRTGGSDTQYF.

V gene TRBV5-1 combines with J gene TRBJ1-5; D is unclear. The germline V gene encodes CDR1 SGHRS and CDR2 YFSETQ. V was pared by 0 bases and J by 5 bases, with 9 bases between. This CDR3 comprises 14 residues. DNA of the CDR3: TGCGCCAGCAGCTTGGATGGCTCTGATCAGCCCCAGCATTTT. Translating gives CASSLDGSDQPQHF. The whole variable domain, filled in from reference TRBV5-1 and TRBJ1-5, reads KAGVTQTPRYLIKTRGQQVTLSCSPISGHRSVSWYQQTPGQGLQFLFEYFSETQRNKGNFPGRFSGRQFSNSRSEMNVSTLELGDSALYLCASSLDGSDQPQHFGDGTRLSIL.

This rearrangement joins TRBV9 to TRBJ1-2; no clear D gene. Germline V gene lookup returns CDR1 SGDLS and CDR2 YYNGEE. This CDR3 comprises 13 residues. With 4 bases removed from V and 4 bases from J, the gap between germline ends came to 11 bases. Here the CDR3 DNA reads TGTGCCAGCAGCCCCTCGGGTCCCTATGGCTACACCTTC. Translating gives CASSPSGPYGYTF.

The rearrangement links TRBV28 to TRBJ2-3; D is unresolved. Deletions cut 6 bases from V and 6 bases from J, with 10 bases between. Germline V gives CDR1 MDHEN, CDR2 SYDVKM. This CDR3 comprises 12 residues. CDR3 nucleotide sequence: TGTGCCAGCAGACCCTTAAGTGATACGCAGTATTTT. It translates to CASRPLSDTQYF.

This chain uses TRBV18 with TRBJ1-5; D call uncertain. With 3 bases removed from V and 9 bases from J, the gap between germline ends came to 9 bases. The CDR3 has 12 residues. Germline V gene lookup returns CDR1 KGHSH and CDR2 LQKENI. This chain's CDR3 is CASSPPEGPQHF. For the CDR3, the DNA is TGTGCCAGCTCACCCCCCGAAGGGCCCCAGCATTTT.

This chain joins TRBV6-6 and TRBJ1-2; the match to TRBD1 covers 7 bases. This CDR3 is built from 14 residues. Germline V gene lookup returns CDR1 MNHNY and CDR2 SVGAGI (reference sequence). The V and J ends lost 6 bases and 4 bases, in that order; junction bases with no gene match: 8. CDR3 sequence reads: CASRTARDSYGYTF. The DNA for the CDR3 is TGTGCCAGCAGAACCGCACGGGACAGCTATGGCTACACCTTC.

The genes are TRBV6-5 and TRBJ1-5, with D uncertain. Germline loops: CDR1 MNHEY, CDR2 SVGAGI. CDR3 length equals 15 residues. Trimming stripped 6 bases from V and 1 base from J, with 13 bases between. Written as DNA, the CDR3 is TGTGCCAGCAGACCCGGTACGGCGAGCAATCAGCCCCAGCATTTT. Its translation is CASRPGTASNQPQHF.

This clone was detected once. The chain joins TRBV19 to TRBJ2-2; 10 positions agree with TRBD1. The CDR3 has 14 residues. Germline V lookup: CDR1 LNHDA, CDR2 SQIVND (reference sequence). V lost 7 bases to trimming and J lost 5 bases; unmatched junction nucleotides: 4. CDR3: CASTDRGLTGELFF. The DNA for the CDR3 is TGTGCCAGTACCGACAGGGGGCTAACCGGGGAGCTGTTTTTT.

This rearrangement joins TRBV7-2 to TRBJ2-7; possibly TRBD1 for D (6 bases). CDR1 and CDR2 (germline): SGHTA, FQGNSA. This CDR3 has 13 residues. V was shortened by 5 bases and J by 2 bases, with 10 bases between the two germline ends. The CDR3 loop is CASSLDRTYEQYF. The CDR3 DNA reads as TGTGCCAGCAGCCTCGACAGGACCTACGAGCAGTACTTC.

This clone has just a few counts. This chain uses TRBV11-2 with TRBJ2-7; TRBD1 might be the D (5 bases). Germline V gene sequence: CDR1 SGHAT, CDR2 FQNNGV. The length of the CDR3 is 15 residues. Trimming left V 1 base short and J 2 bases short, with 12 bases between. CDR3 protein: CASSLAADSTYEQYF. The CDR3 bases are TGTGCCAGCAGCTTAGCGGCCGACAGCACCTACGAGCAGTACTTC.